The 30 T cell receptor beta chains in this list originate from one sample, sequenced in a study of blood T cell repertoires in COVID-19. Repertoires were generated with immunoSEQ multiplex PCR, while TCRdb's copy carries only in-frame clones and drops some. The repertoire consists of some 260,000 clones, with around four fifths occurring once and the leading ten covering under 4.5%. The specimen sequenced was PBMCs or T cells enriched from blood (not recorded which). All receptors come from a man aged 25-45 years with acute COVID-19.

The chain joins TRBV10-2 to TRBJ1-2; D gene ambiguous. CDR3 length: 11 amino acids. Germline V CDR1 and CDR2: WSHSY, SAAADI. V lost 6 bases and J 8 bases, leaving 10 bases between the germline ends. The CDR3 region is CASRAEQGYTF. CDR3 sequence (DNA): TGCGCCAGCAGGGCAGAACAGGGCTACACCTTC.

The CDR3 sequence is CASRVEALGEKLFF. The CDR3 nucleotides are TGCGCCAGCAGAGTGGAGGCCTTGGGCGAAAAACTGTTTTTT. V gene TRBV5-1 combines with J gene TRBJ1-4; D remains ambiguous. The V gene lost 5 bases and the J gene lost 8 bases, with 16 bases spanning the gap. Looked up from germline, CDR1 is SGHRS and CDR2 is YFSETQ. The CDR3 covers 14 residues.

This clone was seen repeatedly, ten times or more. The gene calls are TRBV27 and TRBJ1-2; TRBD1 matches 7 bases. CDR1 and CDR2 (germline): MNHEY, SMNVEV (reference sequence). Trimming at V came to 7 bases and at J to 2 bases, leaving 16 bases not matched to a gene. The CDR3 loop spans 17 amino acids. Here the CDR3 reads CASTRTGGYRTNYGYTF. CDR3 nucleotides: TGTGCCAGCACCCGGACAGGCGGCTACAGAACAAACTATGGCTACACCTTC.

This clone was detected only a few times. V usage is TRBV3-1 (or the pseudogene TRBV3-2) and J usage is TRBJ1-1, with D possibly matching TRBD1 (6 bases). V lost 0 bases, J lost 4 bases, and 18 bases lay in between. CDR3 size: 17 residues. Germline V gene lookup returns CDR1 LGHDT and CDR2 YNNKEL (reference sequence). CDR3 sequence: CASSQEIAWGQSTEAFF. CDR3 nucleotide sequence: TGTGCCAGCAGCCAAGAAATAGCTTGGGGGCAAAGCACTGAAGCTTTCTTT.

The V and J genes are TRBV19 and TRBJ1-5; D possibly corresponds to TRBD1 (5 bases). The germline gives CDR1 LNHDA, CDR2 SQIVND (reference sequence). Trimming removed 1 base from V and 7 bases from J, with 14 bases in between. This CDR3 has 15 amino acids. The CDR3 reads CASSIAHSAGQPQHF. CDR3 nucleotide sequence: TGTGCCAGTAGTATAGCTCACTCTGCAGGGCAGCCCCAGCATTTT.

V usage is TRBV2 and J usage is TRBJ1-1, with no clear D. CDR1 is SNHLY, CDR2 FYNNEI, per germline. The CDR3 is 12 amino acids. Trimming left V 7 bases short and J 4 bases short, with 10 bases between. The CDR3 loop reads CASKSEGTEAFF. The CDR3 region has the DNA TGTGCCAGCAAATCGGAGGGCACTGAAGCTTTCTTT.

The chain combines TRBV7-9 with TRBJ1-2; D not certain. Germline V gene lookup returns CDR1 SEHNR and CDR2 FQNEAQ (reference sequence). V dropped 1 base and J dropped 4 bases, with 13 bases sitting between them. CDR3 size: 15 residues. The CDR3 here is CASSLEGGGRYGYTF. The CDR3 DNA follows: TGTGCCAGCAGCTTAGAGGGCGGCGGGCGCTATGGCTACACCTTC.

The chain's CDR3 is CATRGTGGTPEAFF. The CDR3 DNA follows: TGTGCCACCAGAGGGACAGGGGGCACCCCTGAAGCTTTCTTT. V usage is TRBV24-1 and J usage is TRBJ1-1; 12 positions match TRBD1. Per the germline V gene, CDR1 is KGHDR and CDR2 is SFDVKD. V shed 7 bases, J shed 6 bases, and the junction held 5 bases outside the gene matches. The CDR3 totals 14 residues.

The chain links TRBV18 to TRBJ2-2, with 7 bases fitting TRBD1. This CDR3 spans 16 amino acids. Germline loops: CDR1 KGHSH, CDR2 LQKENI. J was trimmed by 2 bases and V by 4 bases; bases with no gene match: 7. The CDR3 loop reads CASSLYRQGNTGELFF. DNA for the CDR3: TGTGCCAGCTCACTATACCGACAGGGAAACACCGGGGAGCTGTTTTTT.

This clone has just a few counts. The chain has TRBV7-2 and TRBJ1-2, with 9 bases matching TRBD1. Germline V gives CDR1 SGHTA, CDR2 FQGNSA. The CDR3 has 14 residues. V dropped 4 bases and J dropped 5; count of bases not matched to a gene: 5. CDR3 sequence (DNA): TGTGCCAGCAGCTCGCCGGGACAGGGTTATGGCTACACCTTC. It codes for CASSSPGQGYGYTF.

The chain links TRBV5-1 to TRBJ1-2, with a tentative D call TRBD1 (6 bases). The CDR3 length is 13 residues. V gave up 5 bases and J gave up 4 bases, with 12 bases separating them. Germline values: CDR1 SGHRS, CDR2 YFSETQ. CDR3 sequence: CASRSTGTYGYTF. CDR3 sequence (DNA): TGCGCCAGCAGATCGACAGGCACCTATGGCTACACCTTC.

The table lists this clone with a count of one. The sample carries other DNA sequences with the same CDR3. This sequence joins TRBV9 and TRBJ1-1; D not resolved. The CDR3 runs to 14 residues. CDR1 and CDR2 (germline): SGDLS, YYNGEE. V lost 0 bases, J lost 0 bases, and 6 bases lay in between. The DNA of the CDR3 is TGTGCCAGCAGCGTAGGGCAGGTGAACACTGAAGCTTTCTTT. Protein product: CASSVGQVNTEAFF.

V usage is TRBV21-1 and J usage is TRBJ1-1; the table gives TRBD1 as D, unverified against the DNA. TRBV21-1 is noted as a pseudogene. This CDR3 is 16 amino acids long. CDR3 sequence (DNA): TGTGCCAGCAGCAAACACAGGGGCGAGGAGAACACTGAAGCTTTCTTT. It translates to CASSKHRGEENTEAFF.

J is TRBJ1-1 and V is TRBV5-1, with a weak D call TRBD1 (5 bases). Germline assignment: CDR1 SGHRS and CDR2 YFSETQ. Trimming took off 7 bases at V and 5 bases at J, with 18 bases between the two ends. The length of the CDR3 is 14 residues. In nucleotides, the CDR3 is TGCGCCAGCTTCCCAGGGAACACTAAGACTGAAGCTTTCTTT. Amino acid sequence: CASFPGNTKTEAFF.

Details on this clone: At one end, the junction sequence differs from germline, possibly due to a read error. The chain combines TRBV5-1 with TRBJ2-1; possibly TRBD2 for D (6 bases). The CDR3 is made up of 13 amino acids. Germline CDR1 and CDR2: SGHRS and YFSETQ. The CDR3 bases are TGTGCCAGCAGCTTGGCCGCGGGAACCGAGCAGTTCTTC. Protein sequence: CASSLAAGTEQFF. Combining the CDR3 with reference TRBV5-1 and TRBJ2-1 gives the whole variable domain KAGVTQTPRYLIKTRGQQVTLSCSPISGHRSVSWYQQTPGQGLQFLFEYFSETQRNKGNFPGRFSGRQFSNSRSEMNVSTLELGDSALYLCASSLAAGTEQFFGPGTRLTVL.

The chain recombines TRBV5-6 with TRBJ1-4, with D unresolved. The CDR3 totals 12 residues. Germline values: CDR1 SGHDT, CDR2 YYEEEE. The ends were cut back, 0 bases at V and 7 bases at J, with 4 bases in the middle. CDR3 bases: TGTGCCAGCAGCTTGGGTAGTGAAAAACTGTTTTTT. This codes for CASSLGSEKLFF.

This chain links TRBV27 with TRBJ1-2; 8 nucleotides align to TRBD1. In germline, CDR1 is MNHEY, CDR2 SMNVEV (reference sequence). Germline trimming cut 9 bases from V and 0 bases from J; bases unmatched to any gene: 9. The CDR3 is 15 residues long. The CDR3 protein is CASQKTRGPNYGYTF. As DNA, the CDR3 is TGTGCCAGTCAAAAGACCAGGGGGCCTAACTATGGCTACACCTTC.

Only a few counts were recorded for this clone. J is TRBJ2-2 and V is TRBV4-3; the match to TRBD1 covers 9 bases. The CDR3 length is 15 residues. Germline V lookup: CDR1 LGHNA, CDR2 YSLEER. Trimming at V came to 5 bases and at J to 5 bases, leaving 6 bases not matched to a gene. The CDR3 is CASSAGQGSTGELFF. The CDR3 bases are TGCGCCAGCAGCGCCGGACAGGGGAGTACCGGGGAGCTGTTTTTT.

V and J are TRBV10-3 and TRBJ2-2; TRBD1 aligns across 7 bases. V shed 7 bases, J shed 2 bases, and the junction held 4 bases outside the gene matches. Germline-derived CDR1 and CDR2 are ENHRY and SYGVKD. This CDR3 spans 14 amino acids. The CDR3 DNA reads TGTGCCATCAAGTCAGGGGGAAACACCGGGGAGCTGTTTTTT. Its translation: CAIKSGGNTGELFF.

The chain recombines TRBV23-1 with TRBJ2-7; D is unclear. TRBV23-1 is assigned to the ORF class and has an uncertain function. This CDR3 is built from 13 residues. Deletions cut 7 bases from V and 0 bases from J, with 10 bases between. The CDR3 spells CASTPRSSYEQYV. As DNA, the CDR3 is TGCGCCAGCACCCCTAGGAGCTCCTACGAGCAGTACGTC.

V usage is TRBV25-1 and J usage is TRBJ2-1; 10 bases align to TRBD2. Germline CDR1 MGHDK, CDR2 SYGVNS. There are 18 residues in the CDR3. V shed 5 bases, J shed 7 bases, and the junction held 17 bases outside the gene matches. The CDR3 is CASSPSFSGRPTRNEQFF. CDR3 nucleotides: TGTGCCAGCAGTCCGAGCTTTAGCGGGAGGCCAACCCGAAATGAGCAGTTCTTC.

The gene calls are TRBV11-2 and TRBJ1-2, with D uncertain. This CDR3 has 13 residues. Trimming took 0 bases from V and 6 from J, leaving 8 bases between them. Germline values: CDR1 SGHAT, CDR2 FQNNGV. CDR3 amino acids: CASSLDRGHGYTF. CDR3 bases: TGTGCCAGCAGCTTAGATAGAGGGCATGGCTACACCTTC.

This sequence joins TRBV18 and TRBJ1-1; 9 bases are shared with TRBD1. The germline gives CDR1 KGHSH, CDR2 LQKENI. This CDR3 has 14 residues. V shed 0 bases and J 10 bases; nucleotides not matched to a gene: 6. As DNA, the CDR3 is TGTGCCAGCTCACCACCCGGGACAGGGAAATCAGCTTTCTTT. Translated, it gives CASSPPGTGKSAFF. The full variable domain, rest sourced from reference TRBV18 and TRBJ1-1, is NAGVMQNPRHLVRRRGQEARLRCSPMKGHSHVYWYRQLPEEGLKFMVYLQKENIIDESGMPKERFSAEFPKEGPSILRIQQVVRGDSAAYFCASSPPGTGKSAFFGQGTRLTVV.

The rearrangement uses TRBV7-9 and TRBJ2-5, with 8 bases aligning to TRBD1. J gave up 5 bases and V 5 bases, and 7 bases lay outside the gene matches. CDR3 length: 14 amino acids. In germline, CDR1 is SEHNR, CDR2 FQNEAQ (reference sequence). Here the CDR3 DNA reads TGTGCCAGCAGCATTGGACAGGGTGGGGAGACCCAGTACTTC. This sequence encodes CASSIGQGGETQYF.

V usage is TRBV6-5 and J usage is TRBJ2-5; D may be TRBD2 (6 bases). Trimming removed 6 bases at V and 1 base at J, with 15 bases between. Germline values: CDR1 MNHEY, CDR2 SVGAGI. CDR3 length: 15 residues. Written as DNA, the CDR3 is TGTGCCAGCAGCTGGGGGGTGGGCAGCCAAGAGACCCAGTACTTC. Translation gives CASSWGVGSQETQYF.

This rearrangement joins TRBV20-1 to TRBJ2-3, with D unclear. The CDR3 is 11 amino acids. The V and J ends lost 2 bases and 4 bases respectively, with 4 bases between them. The V gene's germline CDR1 is DFQATT and CDR2 SNEGSKA (reference sequence). CDR3 in amino acids: CSARQSDTQYF. In DNA form, the CDR3 reads TGCAGTGCTAGACAGTCAGATACGCAGTATTTT.

This chain links TRBV5-6 with TRBJ1-2, with TRBD1 as a possible D gene (6 bases). Germline V gives CDR1 SGHDT, CDR2 YYEEEE. This CDR3 has 15 amino acids. V shed 5 bases and J shed 4 bases, with 18 bases lying between them. The CDR3 nucleotides read TGTGCCAGCAGAGCCACAGGGACGGTTGCCTATGGCTACACCTTC. Encoded protein: CASRATGTVAYGYTF.

The rearrangement joins TRBV6-5 to TRBJ1-6; 8 nucleotides align to TRBD1. Trimming took 6 bases from V and 5 from J; bases not matched to a gene: 3. The CDR3 has 14 residues. Looked up from germline, CDR1 is MNHEY and CDR2 is SVGAGI. The CDR3 sequence is CASSHRGDNSPLHF. CDR3 DNA sequence: TGTGCCAGCAGCCACAGGGGGGATAATTCACCCCTCCACTTT.

Turning to this clone: At one end, the junction sequence differs from germline, possibly due to a read error. The CDR3 loop reads CASSTGQGVPGELFF. CDR3 DNA: TGTGCCAGCAGCACGGGACAGGGGGTCCCCGGGGAGCTGTTTTTT. V usage is TRBV5-1 and J usage is TRBJ2-2; 11 nucleotides match TRBD1. Germline-derived CDR1 and CDR2 are SGHRS and YFSETQ. The CDR3 spans 15 residues.

The chain is built from TRBV6-5 and TRBJ2-7; TRBD1 might be the D (6 bases). This CDR3 spans 14 amino acids. The germline V gene has CDR1 MNHEY and CDR2 SVGAGI. Trimming pared 4 bases from V and 0 bases from J, leaving 10 bases between. The CDR3 loop reads CASSFKQGSYEQYV. Written as DNA, the CDR3 is TGTGCCAGCAGTTTTAAACAGGGCTCCTACGAGCAGTACGTC.